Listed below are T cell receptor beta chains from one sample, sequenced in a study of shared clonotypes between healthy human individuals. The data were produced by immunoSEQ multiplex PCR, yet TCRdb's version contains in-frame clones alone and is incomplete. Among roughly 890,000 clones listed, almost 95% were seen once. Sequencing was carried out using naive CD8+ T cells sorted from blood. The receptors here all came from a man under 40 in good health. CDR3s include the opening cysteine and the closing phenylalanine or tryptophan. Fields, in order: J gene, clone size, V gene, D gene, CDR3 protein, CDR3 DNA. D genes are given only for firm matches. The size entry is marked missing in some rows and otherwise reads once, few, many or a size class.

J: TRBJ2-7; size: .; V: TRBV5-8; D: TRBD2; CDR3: CASSPKLGLASYEQYF; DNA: TGTGCCAGCAGCCCGAAACTCGGACTAGCCTCCTACGAGCAGTACTTC
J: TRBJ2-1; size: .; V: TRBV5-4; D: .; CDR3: CASSLGHVLSSYNEQFF; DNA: TGTGCCAGCAGCTTGGGACACGTCCTAAGCTCCTACAATGAGCAGTTCTTC
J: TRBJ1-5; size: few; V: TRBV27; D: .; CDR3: CASSGWGNQPQHF; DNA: TGTGCCAGCAGTGGATGGGGCAATCAGCCCCAGCATTTT
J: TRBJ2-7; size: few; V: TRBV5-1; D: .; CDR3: CASTGGASYEQYF; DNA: TGCGCCAGCACGGGCGGAGCCTCCTACGAGCAGTACTTC
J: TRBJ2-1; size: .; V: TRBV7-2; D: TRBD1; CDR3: CASSLRDRGNNEQFF; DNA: TGTGCCAGCAGCTTACGGGACAGGGGGAACAATGAGCAGTTCTTC
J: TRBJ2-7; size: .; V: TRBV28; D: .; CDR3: CATRSTSLYEQYF; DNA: TGTGCCACCCGGTCGACTAGTCTCTACGAGCAGTACTTC
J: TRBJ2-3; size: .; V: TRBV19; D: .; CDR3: CASSTIQGTDTQYF; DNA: TGTGCCAGTAGTACAATCCAGGGTACAGATACGCAGTATTTT
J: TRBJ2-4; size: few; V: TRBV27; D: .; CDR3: CASSLGNIQYF; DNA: TGTGCCAGCAGTTTGGGGAACATTCAGTACTTC
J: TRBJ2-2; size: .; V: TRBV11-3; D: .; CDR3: CASSSRDGGVGELFF; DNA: TGTGCCAGCAGCTCGAGGGATGGTGGGGTCGGGGAGCTGTTTTTT
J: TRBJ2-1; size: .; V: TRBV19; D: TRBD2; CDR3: CASSPRLAGTSQLF; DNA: TGTGCCAGTAGTCCCCGGCTAGCGGGAACTTCTCAGCTCTTC
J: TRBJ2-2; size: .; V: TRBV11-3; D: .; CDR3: CASSSPGVNTGELFF; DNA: TGTGCCAGCAGCTCTCCGGGAGTGAACACCGGGGAGCTGTTTTTT
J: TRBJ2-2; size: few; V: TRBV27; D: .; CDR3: CASSPVSGELFF; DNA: TGTGCCAGCAGTCCGGTTAGCGGGGAGCTGTTTTTT
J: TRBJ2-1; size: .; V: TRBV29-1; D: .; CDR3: CSVEGGSDYNEQFF; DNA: TGCAGCGTTGAAGGGGGGAGCGACTACAATGAGCAGTTCTTC
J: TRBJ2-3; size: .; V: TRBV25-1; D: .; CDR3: CARPPFSTDTQYF; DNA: TGTGCCAGACCGCCCTTTTCCACAGATACGCAGTATTTT